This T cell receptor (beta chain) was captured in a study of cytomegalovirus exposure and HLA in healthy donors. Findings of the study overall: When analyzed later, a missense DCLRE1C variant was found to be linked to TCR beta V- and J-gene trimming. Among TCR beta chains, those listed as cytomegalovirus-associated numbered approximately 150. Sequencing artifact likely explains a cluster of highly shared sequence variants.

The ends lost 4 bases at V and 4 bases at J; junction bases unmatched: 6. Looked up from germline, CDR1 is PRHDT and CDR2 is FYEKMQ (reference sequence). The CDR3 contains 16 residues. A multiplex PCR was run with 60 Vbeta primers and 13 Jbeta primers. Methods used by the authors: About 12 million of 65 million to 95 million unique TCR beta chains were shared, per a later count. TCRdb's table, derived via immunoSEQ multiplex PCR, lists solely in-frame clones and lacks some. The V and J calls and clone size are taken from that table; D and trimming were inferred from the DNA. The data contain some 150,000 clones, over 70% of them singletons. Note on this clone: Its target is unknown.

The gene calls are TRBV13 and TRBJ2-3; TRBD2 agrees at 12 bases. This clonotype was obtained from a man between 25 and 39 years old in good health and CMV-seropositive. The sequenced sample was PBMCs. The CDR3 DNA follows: TGTGCCAGCAGCTCCGCGGGACTAGCGGGCTCAGATACGCAGTATTTT. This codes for CASSSAGLAGSDTQYF.